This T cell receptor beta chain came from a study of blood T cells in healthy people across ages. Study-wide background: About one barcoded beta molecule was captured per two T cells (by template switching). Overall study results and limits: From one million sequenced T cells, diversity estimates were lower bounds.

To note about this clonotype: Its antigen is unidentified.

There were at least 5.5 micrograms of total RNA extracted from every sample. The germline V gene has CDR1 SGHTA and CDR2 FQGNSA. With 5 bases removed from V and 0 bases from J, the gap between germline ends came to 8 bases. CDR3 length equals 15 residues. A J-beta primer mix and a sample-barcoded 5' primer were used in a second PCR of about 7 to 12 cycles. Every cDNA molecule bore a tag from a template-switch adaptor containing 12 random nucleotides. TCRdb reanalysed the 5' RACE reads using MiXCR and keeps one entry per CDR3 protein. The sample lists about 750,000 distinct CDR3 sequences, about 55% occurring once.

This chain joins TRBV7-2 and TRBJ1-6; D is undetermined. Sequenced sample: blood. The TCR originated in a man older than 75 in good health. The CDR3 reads CASSRYSSYNSPLHF. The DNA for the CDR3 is TGTGCCAGCAGCCGGTACAGCTCCTATAATTCACCCCTCCACTTT.